This paragraph covers one TCR beta chain sequence. The antigen is not known. This specimen belongs to a study of cytomegalovirus exposure and HLA in healthy donors. V lost 5 bases and J 5 bases, leaving 12 bases between the germline ends. The CDR3 sequence is 13 residues long. The germline V gene has CDR1 MGHRA and CDR2 YSYEKL. Primers included in the PCR were 60 Vbeta and 13 Jbeta primers. Some clones are missing from TCRdb's copy, which holds only in-frame ones; the method was immunoSEQ multiplex PCR. The sample contains roughly 99,000 clones, around 67% of which appear only once. Regarding the study as a whole: One variant, a missense change in DCLRE1C, was linked in a later analysis to TCR beta V- and J-gene trimming.

The chain carries TRBV4-1 and TRBJ1-2; maybe TRBD1 (6 bases). Sequenced sample: PBMCs. The sequence was obtained from a woman between 40 and 50 years old in good health and CMV-seropositive. The CDR3 nucleotides read TGCGCCAGCAGCGTAGAACAGGGATATGGCTACACCTTC. As protein: CASSVEQGYGYTF.